This T cell receptor (beta chain) was identified during a study of identical twins. Each cDNA held unique molecular identifiers, and template switching gave it a universal primer site. Each CDR3 protein is one row after TCRdb ran MiXCR on the 5' RACE reads. Of 450,000 to 650,000 distinct CDR3 sequences listed, approximately 14% are singletons. This CDR3 is built from 14 residues. The germline V gene encodes CDR1 SEHNR and CDR2 FQNEAQ (reference sequence). Trimming took off 5 bases at V and 4 bases at J, with 14 bases between the two ends. Study-wide points: Cord blood beta clonotypes that were abundant carried fewer insertions, and memory repertoires showed no such trend.

This clonotype appeared a few times. Antigen unknown. This sample was shared with a second study, whose subject was yellow fever vaccine responses in identical twins.

The chain recombines TRBV7-9 with TRBJ1-1; TRBD1 is a possible D gene (5 bases). The source is a young woman in good health. The material sequenced was CD4+ T cells sorted from blood. The CDR3 reads CASSPHGTSTEAFF. CDR3 coding DNA: TGTGCCAGCAGCCCCCACGGGACGAGCACTGAAGCTTTCTTT.